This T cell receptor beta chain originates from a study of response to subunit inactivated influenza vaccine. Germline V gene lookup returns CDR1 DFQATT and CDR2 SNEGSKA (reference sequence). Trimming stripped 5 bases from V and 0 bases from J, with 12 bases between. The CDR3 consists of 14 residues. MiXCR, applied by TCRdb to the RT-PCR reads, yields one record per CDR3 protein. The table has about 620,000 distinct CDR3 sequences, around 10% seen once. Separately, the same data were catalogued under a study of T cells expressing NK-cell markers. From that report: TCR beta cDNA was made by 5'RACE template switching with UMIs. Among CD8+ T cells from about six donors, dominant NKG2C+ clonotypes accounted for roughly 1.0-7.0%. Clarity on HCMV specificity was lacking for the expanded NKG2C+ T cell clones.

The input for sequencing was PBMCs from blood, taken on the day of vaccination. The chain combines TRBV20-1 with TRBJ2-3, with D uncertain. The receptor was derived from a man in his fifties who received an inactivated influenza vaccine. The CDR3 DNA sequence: TGCAGTGCTTCCTGGACCGGGAGCACAGATACGCAGTATTTT. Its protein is CSASWTGSTDTQYF.